Listed below are T cell receptor beta chains from one sample, sequenced in a study of cytomegalovirus exposure and HLA in healthy donors. The data were produced by immunoSEQ multiplex PCR, yet TCRdb's version contains in-frame clones alone and is incomplete. The sample carries more than 20,000 clones, 65% to 85% recorded once. Sequenced sample: PBMCs. Source of these receptors: a man in his fifties or sixties in good health and CMV-seronegative. Each CDR3 is given without its conserved first and last residue. Fields, in order: D gene, V gene, J gene, CDR3 protein. D genes are given only for firm matches.

NA	TRBV5-1	TRBJ1-4	ASRSGAGNEKLF
NA	TRBV30	TRBJ1-1	AWSTMGNTEAF
TRBD1	TRBV7-6	TRBJ2-3	ASSWGQGSDTQY
NA	TRBV19	TRBJ1-5	ASSIYADSNQPQH
TRBD2	TRBV6-4	TRBJ2-3	ASSDSAGGPDTQY
NA	TRBV5-1	TRBJ2-5	ASSLVAGGEETQY
NA	TRBV12-1	TRBJ1-5	ASSLGRGWQGAQKDQPQH
NA	TRBV27	TRBJ2-7	ASSPLSYEQY
TRBD1	TRBV28	TRBJ2-5	ATATRTGLETQY
NA	TRBV27	TRBJ1-5	ASSSQTRPQH
NA	TRBV4-2	TRBJ1-3	ASSQSPGSILDYSGNTIY